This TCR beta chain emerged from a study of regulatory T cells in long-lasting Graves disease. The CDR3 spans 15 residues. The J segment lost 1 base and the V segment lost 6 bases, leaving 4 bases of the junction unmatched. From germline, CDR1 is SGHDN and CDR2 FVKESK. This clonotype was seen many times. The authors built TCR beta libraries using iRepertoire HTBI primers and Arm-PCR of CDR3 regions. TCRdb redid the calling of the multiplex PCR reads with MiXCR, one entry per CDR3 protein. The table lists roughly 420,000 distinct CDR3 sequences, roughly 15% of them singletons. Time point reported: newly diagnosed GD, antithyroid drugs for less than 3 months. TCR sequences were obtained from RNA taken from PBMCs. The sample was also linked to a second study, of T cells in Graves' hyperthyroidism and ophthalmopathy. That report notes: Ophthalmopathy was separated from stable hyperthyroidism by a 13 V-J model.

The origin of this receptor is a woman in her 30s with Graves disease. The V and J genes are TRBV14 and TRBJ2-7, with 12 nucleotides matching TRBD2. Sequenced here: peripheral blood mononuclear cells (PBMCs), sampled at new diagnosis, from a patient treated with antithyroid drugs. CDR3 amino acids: CASRATSGRSYEQYF. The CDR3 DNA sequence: TGTGCCAGCAGAGCTACTAGCGGGAGGTCCTACGAGCAGTACTTC.